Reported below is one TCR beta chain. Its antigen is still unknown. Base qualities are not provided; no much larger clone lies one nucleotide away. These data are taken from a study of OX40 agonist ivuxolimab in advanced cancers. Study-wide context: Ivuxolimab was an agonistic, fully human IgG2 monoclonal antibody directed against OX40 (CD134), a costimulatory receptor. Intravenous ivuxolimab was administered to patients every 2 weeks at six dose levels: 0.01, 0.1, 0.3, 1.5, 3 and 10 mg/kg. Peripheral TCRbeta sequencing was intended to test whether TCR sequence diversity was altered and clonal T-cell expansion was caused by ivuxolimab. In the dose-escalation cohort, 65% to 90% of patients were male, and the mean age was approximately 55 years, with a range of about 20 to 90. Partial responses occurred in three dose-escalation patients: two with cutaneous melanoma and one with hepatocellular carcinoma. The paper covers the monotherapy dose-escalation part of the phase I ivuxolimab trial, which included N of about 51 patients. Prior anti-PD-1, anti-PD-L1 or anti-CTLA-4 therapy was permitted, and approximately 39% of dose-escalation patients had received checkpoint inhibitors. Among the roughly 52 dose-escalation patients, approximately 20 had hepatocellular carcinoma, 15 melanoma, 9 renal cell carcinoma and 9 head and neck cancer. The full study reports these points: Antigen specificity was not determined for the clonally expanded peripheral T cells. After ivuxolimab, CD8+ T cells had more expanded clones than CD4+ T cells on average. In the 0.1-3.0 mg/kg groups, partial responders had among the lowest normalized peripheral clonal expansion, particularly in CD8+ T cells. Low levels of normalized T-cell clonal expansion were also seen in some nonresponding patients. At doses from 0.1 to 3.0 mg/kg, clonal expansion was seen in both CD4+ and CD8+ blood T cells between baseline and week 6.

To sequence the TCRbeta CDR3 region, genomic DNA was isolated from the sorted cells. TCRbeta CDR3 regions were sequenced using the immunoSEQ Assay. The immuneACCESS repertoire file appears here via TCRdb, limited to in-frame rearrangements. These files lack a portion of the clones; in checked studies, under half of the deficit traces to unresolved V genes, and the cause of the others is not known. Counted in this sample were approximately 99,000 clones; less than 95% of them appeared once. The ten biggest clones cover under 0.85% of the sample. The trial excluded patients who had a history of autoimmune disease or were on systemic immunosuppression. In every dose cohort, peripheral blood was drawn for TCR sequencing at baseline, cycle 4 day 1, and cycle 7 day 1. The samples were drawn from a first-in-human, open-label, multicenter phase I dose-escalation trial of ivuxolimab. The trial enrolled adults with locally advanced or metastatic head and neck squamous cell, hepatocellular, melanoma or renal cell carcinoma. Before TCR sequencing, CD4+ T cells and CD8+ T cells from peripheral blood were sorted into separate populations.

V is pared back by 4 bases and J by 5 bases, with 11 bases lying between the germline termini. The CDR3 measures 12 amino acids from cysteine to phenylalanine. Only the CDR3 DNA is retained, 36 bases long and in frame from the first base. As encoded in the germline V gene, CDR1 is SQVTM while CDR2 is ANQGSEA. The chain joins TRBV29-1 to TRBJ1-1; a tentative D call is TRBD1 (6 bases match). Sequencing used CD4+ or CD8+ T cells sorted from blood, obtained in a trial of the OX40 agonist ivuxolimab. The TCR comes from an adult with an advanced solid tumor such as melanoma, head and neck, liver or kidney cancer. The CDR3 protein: CSVAGAGTEAFF. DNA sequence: TGCAGCGTTGCAGGGGCGGGGACTGAAGCTTTCTTT.